Listed below are T cell receptor beta chains from one sample, sequenced in a study of beta chain features in type 1 diabetes. Libraries were prepared by immunoSEQ multiplex PCR; TCRdb keeps only in-frame clonotypes and omits some of them. The sample contains fewer than 450,000 clones, approximately 13% of which appear only once. Input material: naive CD4+ T cells from blood. These receptors all stem from a woman between 18 and 30 years old with type 1 diabetes. The CDR3 runs from the conserved cysteine through the conserved F or W. Each record gives: D gene, clone size, V gene, J gene, CDR3 DNA, CDR3 protein. A D gene is named only where the DNA matches it firmly. Size is stated for part of the rows, as once, few or many counts, or as a class when the clone is expanded.

D gene: .; clone size: few; V gene: TRBV9; J gene: TRBJ2-2; CDR3 DNA: TGTGCCAGCAGCGTAGCGACGGGCACCGGGGAGCTGTTTTTT; CDR3 protein: CASSVATGTGELFF
D gene: .; clone size: few; V gene: TRBV27; J gene: TRBJ1-2; CDR3 DNA: TGTGCCAGCCTCGGACAGTCTCTCTTC; CDR3 protein: CASLGQSLF
D gene: TRBD1; clone size: .; V gene: TRBV18; J gene: TRBJ2-7; CDR3 DNA: TGTGCCAGCTCACCGGGCGGACAGGGTGTCTACGAGCAGTACTTC; CDR3 protein: CASSPGGQGVYEQYF
D gene: .; clone size: few; V gene: TRBV25-1; J gene: TRBJ2-1; CDR3 DNA: TGTGCCAGCAGTGAAAGCCGACTAGTGAATGAGCAGTTCTTC; CDR3 protein: CASSESRLVNEQFF
D gene: .; clone size: few; V gene: TRBV7-9; J gene: TRBJ2-3; CDR3 DNA: TGTGCCAGGGAGGGCACAGATACGCAGTATTTT; CDR3 protein: CAREGTDTQYF
D gene: .; clone size: .; V gene: TRBV7-7; J gene: TRBJ1-1; CDR3 DNA: TGTGCCAGCAGCTTCAGACGGGACACTGAAGCTTTCTTT; CDR3 protein: CASSFRRDTEAFF
D gene: TRBD2; clone size: .; V gene: TRBV18; J gene: TRBJ2-1; CDR3 DNA: TGTGCCAGCTCGCGAACTAGCGTAGCCTACAATGAGCAGTTCTTC; CDR3 protein: CASSRTSVAYNEQFF
D gene: .; clone size: .; V gene: TRBV4-1; J gene: TRBJ1-1; CDR3 DNA: TGCGCCAGCAGCCAAGATCCGACAGTTGAAGCTTTCTTT; CDR3 protein: CASSQDPTVEAFF
D gene: TRBD1; clone size: few; V gene: TRBV5-4; J gene: TRBJ1-1; CDR3 DNA: TGTGCCAGCAGTCGGGGACAGGGGAGGGCCACTGAAGCTTTCTTT; CDR3 protein: CASSRGQGRATEAFF
D gene: .; clone size: .; V gene: TRBV20-1; J gene: TRBJ2-7; CDR3 DNA: TGCAGTGTCAGAGGAACCTACGAGCAGTACTTC; CDR3 protein: CSVRGTYEQYF
D gene: .; clone size: few; V gene: TRBV9; J gene: TRBJ2-1; CDR3 DNA: TGTGCCAGCAGCGTATGGGGCCTCTCCTACAATGAGCAGTTCTTC; CDR3 protein: CASSVWGLSYNEQFF
D gene: TRBD2; clone size: .; V gene: TRBV7-8; J gene: TRBJ2-5; CDR3 DNA: TGTGCCAGCAGCTTAGGTCCGGGACTAGCGGGAGAGACCCAGTACTTC; CDR3 protein: CASSLGPGLAGETQYF
D gene: TRBD1; clone size: few; V gene: TRBV28; J gene: TRBJ2-7; CDR3 DNA: TGTGCCAGTGGGGACAGGGGGGTGGACGAGCAGTACTTC; CDR3 protein: CASGDRGVDEQYF
D gene: .; clone size: .; V gene: TRBV18; J gene: TRBJ2-7; CDR3 DNA: TGTGCCAGCTCCCTCATGGAGGGGGCGAGCTCCTACGAGCAGTACTTC; CDR3 protein: CASSLMEGASSYEQYF
D gene: .; clone size: .; V gene: TRBV2; J gene: TRBJ2-2; CDR3 DNA: TGTGCCAGCAGTGCGGTAGACAGCCTCACCGGGGAGCTGTTTTTT; CDR3 protein: CASSAVDSLTGELFF
D gene: .; clone size: few; V gene: TRBV13; J gene: TRBJ2-7; CDR3 DNA: TGTGCCAGCAGCTTAGGGCCCCGGACAGTAGGGAAGTGGTACGAGCAGTACTTC; CDR3 protein: CASSLGPRTVGKWYEQYF
D gene: .; clone size: few; V gene: TRBV18; J gene: TRBJ2-2; CDR3 DNA: TGTGCCAGCTCCCTCCTTGGGCAGATAAACACCGGGGAGCTGTTTTTT; CDR3 protein: CASSLLGQINTGELFF
D gene: .; clone size: few; V gene: TRBV18; J gene: TRBJ2-7; CDR3 DNA: TGTGCCAGCTCACCGTTCGAGACAGGGAGGTCCTACGAGCAGTACTTC; CDR3 protein: CASSPFETGRSYEQYF
D gene: TRBD2; clone size: .; V gene: TRBV29-1; J gene: TRBJ2-3; CDR3 DNA: TGCAGCGTGGCGGGACTAGCGGGAGGGGAGGGAGATACGCAGTATTTT; CDR3 protein: CSVAGLAGGEGDTQYF
D gene: TRBD1; clone size: .; V gene: TRBV5-1; J gene: TRBJ1-1; CDR3 DNA: TGCGCCAGCAGCTTGGGTTCGGGACAGGGGGAAACTGAAGCTTTCTTT; CDR3 protein: CASSLGSGQGETEAFF
D gene: TRBD2; clone size: few; V gene: TRBV12-5; J gene: TRBJ2-1; CDR3 DNA: TGTGCTACCCGACTAGCGGGAGGGCCTGGTGAGCAGTTCTTC; CDR3 protein: CATRLAGGPGEQFF
D gene: TRBD1; clone size: few; V gene: TRBV27; J gene: TRBJ2-1; CDR3 DNA: TGTGCCAGCAGTCGTGGACAGGGTGGTAGTGAGCAGTTCTTC; CDR3 protein: CASSRGQGGSEQFF
D gene: .; clone size: .; V gene: TRBV19; J gene: TRBJ1-1; CDR3 DNA: TGTGCCAGTAGTACAGGGGCCTACACTGAAGCTTTCTTT; CDR3 protein: CASSTGAYTEAFF
D gene: .; clone size: .; V gene: TRBV30; J gene: TRBJ2-2; CDR3 DNA: TGTGCCTGGAGTGTACTTCGGGGGGCTAGTGGCGGGGAGCTGTTTTTT; CDR3 protein: CAWSVLRGASGGELFF
D gene: .; clone size: .; V gene: TRBV10-3; J gene: TRBJ2-3; CDR3 DNA: TGTGCCATCAGTGAGTCGAGGGGGAGTACGCAGTATTTT; CDR3 protein: CAISESRGSTQYF
D gene: .; clone size: few; V gene: TRBV9; J gene: TRBJ2-3; CDR3 DNA: TGTGCCAGCAGCTTGATGACTAGAGTTCCAGATACGCAGTATTTT; CDR3 protein: CASSLMTRVPDTQYF
D gene: .; clone size: .; V gene: TRBV9; J gene: TRBJ2-2; CDR3 DNA: TGTGCCAGCAGCGTAACAGGGACGAACACCGGGGAGCTGTTTTTT; CDR3 protein: CASSVTGTNTGELFF